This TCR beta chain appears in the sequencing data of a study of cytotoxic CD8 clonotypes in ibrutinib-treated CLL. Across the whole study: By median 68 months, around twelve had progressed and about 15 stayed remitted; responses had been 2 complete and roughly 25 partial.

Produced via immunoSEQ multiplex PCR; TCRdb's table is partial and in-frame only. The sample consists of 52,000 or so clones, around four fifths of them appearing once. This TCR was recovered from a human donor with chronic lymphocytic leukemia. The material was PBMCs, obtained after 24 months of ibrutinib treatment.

Here the CDR3 reads CASSLDRRELFF. The CDR3 DNA is TGTGCCAGCAGCTTAGACCGTCGCGAGCTGTTTTTT. V is TRBV7-2 and J is TRBJ2-2; D unresolved. V dropped 1 base and J dropped 11 bases, with 8 bases sitting between them. The CDR3 length is 12 residues. Germline-derived CDR1 and CDR2 are SGHTA and FQGNSA.